The 18 T cell receptor beta chains below come from one sample, sequenced in a study of T cell repertoires in cytomegalovirus infection (dated by TCRdb to the late 2010s). These receptors lack a known antigen. The sequencing machine was an Illumina HiSeq 1500. TCRdb's own reprocessing of the public reads used fastp at Q25 and MiXCR and kept productive beta chains. When rows share a CDR3 protein, they turn into one entry using the most common DNA and genes. The sample table holds roughly 730,000 distinct CDR3 sequences, of which roughly 33% were seen once. The top ten hold approximately 18% of the sample. The label giving this sample's treatment or condition can be read as: in vitro stimulation with specific CMV peptide epitopes to enrich CMV-specific T cells. The source was cultured PBMCs, collected from culture after CMV antigen stimulation. Receptor source: a human donor in good health (CMV status not recorded). Some clones in this sample may be carry-over from other donors' samples.

CDR3: CASNQGSGANVLTF. DNA for the CDR3: TGTGCCAGCAACCAGGGGTCTGGGGCCAACGTCCTGACTTTC. The J gene is TRBJ2-6, the V gene TRBV6-2 or TRBV6-3; D is possibly TRBD1 (6 bases). Germline CDR1 and CDR2: MNHEY and SVGEGT. Trimming stripped 7 bases from V and 1 base from J, with 8 bases between. CDR3 length equals 14 residues.

This chain connects TRBV6-5 to TRBJ1-1, with D tentatively TRBD1 (5 bases). CDR1 MNHEY and CDR2 SVGAGI come from the germline V gene. CDR3 size: 14 residues. V lost 6 bases and J lost 3, with 14 bases in between. In DNA, the CDR3 is TGTGCCAGCAGGGGACTAGGAGTGGACACTGAAGCTTTCTTT. Its translation is CASRGLGVDTEAFF.

This clonotype was observed a handful of times. V gene TRBV11-2 combines with J gene TRBJ2-5; no firm D call. V lost 4 bases and J 5 bases, leaving 14 bases between the germline ends. The CDR3 runs 14 residues. Per germline, CDR1 SGHAT and CDR2 FQNNGV. CDR3 DNA sequence: TGTGCCAGCAGCTCCTGGGCCGTACGGGAGACCCAGTACTTC. Amino acids: CASSSWAVRETQYF.

About this clonotype: The junction shows a germline mismatch at one end, possibly a read error. The rearrangement joins TRBV6-2 or TRBV6-3 to TRBJ2-1, with 13 positions matching TRBD2. This CDR3 contains 15 residues. Germline V gives CDR1 MNHEY, CDR2 SVGEGT. The CDR3: CVSRPLAGGYNEQFF. CDR3 sequence (DNA): TGTGTCAGCAGACCACTAGCGGGAGGGTACAATGAGCAGTTCTTC.

This clonotype occurred a few times. The J gene is TRBJ1-4, the V gene TRBV2; 7 bases match TRBD1. This CDR3 is built from 15 residues. Trimming took 4 bases from V and 7 from J; bases not matched to a gene: 9. CDR1 is SNHLY, CDR2 FYNNEI, per germline. The CDR3 region is CASSGGDSMVEKLFF. The CDR3 DNA reads as TGTGCCAGCAGTGGCGGGGACAGTATGGTTGAAAAACTGTTTTTT.

This clonotype was seen more than once but under ten times. This chain connects TRBV14 to TRBJ1-1; D gene ambiguous. Deletions cut 4 bases from V and 4 bases from J, with 13 bases between. The CDR3 extends over 14 amino acids. The V gene's germline CDR1 is SGHDN and CDR2 FVKESK. The CDR3 DNA is TGTGCCAGCAGCCCAGTCTTCCCTCTCACTGAAGCTTTCTTT. It encodes CASSPVFPLTEAFF.

The rearrangement joins TRBV4-1 to TRBJ2-2, with D uncertain. Germline values: CDR1 MGHRA, CDR2 YSYEKL. Trimming cost V 3 bases and J 6 bases, with 14 bases left between them. The CDR3 runs to 15 residues. CDR3 protein: CASSHSIVLPGELFF. The CDR3 DNA reads as TGCGCCAGCAGCCACTCCATCGTCCTCCCCGGGGAGCTGTTTTTT.

The rearrangement links TRBV20-1 to TRBJ2-7; D is unclear. Germline assignment: CDR1 DFQATT and CDR2 SNEGSKA (reference sequence). The CDR3 is 15 amino acids. With 0 bases removed from V and 6 bases from J, the gap between germline ends came to 18 bases. The CDR3 nucleotides are TGCAGTGCTAGAGATGGGTCAGGTGTGCGAGGCGAGCAGTACTTC. Protein product: CSARDGSGVRGEQYF.

V usage is TRBV12-3 or TRBV12-4 and J usage is TRBJ1-1, with a possible D match to TRBD1 (6 bases). Trimming took 5 bases from V and 7 from J, leaving 20 bases between them. This CDR3 is built from 15 residues. The CDR3 region has the DNA TGTGCCAGCAGTCCCGCCACCCCAGGGGTTGATGAAGCTTTCTTT. This translates into CASSPATPGVDEAFF.

This clonotype was seen ten or more times. The genes are TRBV7-6 and TRBJ2-7, with TRBD1 matching 8 bases. V was pared by 6 bases and J by 4 bases, with 8 bases of the junction left unmatched. The germline CDR1 and CDR2 sequences are SGHVS and FNYEAQ. CDR3 length: 14 residues. The CDR3 loop is CASSPQGAWYEQYF. CDR3 bases: TGTGCCAGCAGTCCTCAGGGGGCTTGGTACGAGCAGTACTTC. Complete variable domain (other parts from reference TRBV7-6 and TRBJ2-7): GAGVSQSPRYKVTKRGQDVALRCDPISGHVSLYWYRQALGQGPEFLTYFNYEAQQDKSGLPNDRFSAERPEGSISTLTIQRTEQRDSAMYRCASSPQGAWYEQYFGPGTRLTVT.

This clonotype was found a few times. The chain carries TRBV5-1 and TRBJ2-3; D unclear. Germline V lookup: CDR1 SGHRS, CDR2 YFSETQ. CDR3 size: 15 residues. V dropped 5 bases and J dropped 4 bases, with 17 bases sitting between them. DNA of the CDR3: TGCGCCAGCAGTACGCCGGGCCCGCAGGCAGATACGCAGTATTTT. This sequence encodes CASSTPGPQADTQYF.

The CDR3 sequence is CASSLRPRGNEQFF. CDR3 nucleotide sequence: TGTGCCAGCAGCTTGCGCCCAAGGGGTAATGAGCAGTTCTTC. The chain uses TRBV7-2 and TRBJ2-1, with a weak D call TRBD1 (5 bases). V lost 3 bases, J lost 7 bases, and 13 bases lay in between. In germline, CDR1 is SGHTA, CDR2 FQGNSA. The CDR3 has 14 residues.

This clonotype has more than one count but fewer than ten. This CDR3 reads CASKAGILSGNTIYF. In DNA, the CDR3 is TGTGCCAGTAAAGCAGGGATTCTATCTGGAAACACCATATATTTT. The V and J genes are TRBV27 and TRBJ1-3; D possibly corresponds to TRBD1 (5 bases). The CDR3 sequence is 15 residues long. V was pared by 9 bases and J by 1 base, with 16 bases between. Germline V gene sequence: CDR1 MNHEY, CDR2 SMNVEV (reference sequence).

This clonotype was counted between two and nine times. The chain links TRBV12-3 or TRBV12-4 to TRBJ1-2, with 11 positions matching TRBD1. CDR3 length: 17 amino acids. V lost 6 bases to trimming and J lost 7 bases; unmatched junction nucleotides: 16. In DNA, the CDR3 is TGTGCCAGCAGCCCCCGGACAGGGGGCGTCCCATTGGGTGGCTACACCTTC. It yields the protein CASSPRTGGVPLGGYTF.

This clonotype turned up a few times. The chain links TRBV4-1 to TRBJ1-6; no definite D call. Trimming shortened V by 0 bases and J by 5 bases, and 11 bases separated the two germline ends. Per germline, CDR1 MGHRA and CDR2 YSYEKL. The CDR3 is 16 amino acids. The CDR3 reads CASSQDLVHDNSPLHF. The CDR3 nucleotides are TGCGCCAGCAGCCAAGATCTAGTACACGATAATTCACCCCTCCACTTT.

V usage is TRBV30 and J usage is TRBJ1-2, with a possible D match to TRBD1 (6 bases). Between the trimmed V and J ends, which lost 1 base and 5 bases, there was a span of 14 bases. This CDR3 region has 14 residues. Germline V gene lookup returns CDR1 GTSNPN and CDR2 SVGIG (reference sequence). CDR3 protein: CAWSERTALYGYTF. The CDR3 DNA reads TGTGCCTGGAGTGAAAGGACAGCCCTATATGGCTACACCTTC.

The chain joins TRBV6-1 to TRBJ1-3; no clear D gene. The CDR3 is 14 amino acids. In germline, CDR1 is MNHNS, CDR2 SASEGT. V was trimmed by 3 bases and J by 0 bases, leaving 6 bases between them. The DNA for the CDR3 is TGTGCCAGCAGTGAGCAGAGCTCTGGAAACACCATATATTTT. Encoded protein: CASSEQSSGNTIYF.

The chain is built from TRBV5-5 and TRBJ1-1; D uncertain. V dropped 1 base and J dropped 5 bases, with 12 bases sitting between them. Germline V gives CDR1 SGHKS, CDR2 YYEKEE (reference sequence). This CDR3 contains 14 residues. The CDR3 bases are TGTGCCAGCAGCTTGCTTGCGGAACAGACTGAAGCTTTCTTT. Its translation: CASSLLAEQTEAFF.